This passage covers 11 T cell receptor beta chains from one sample sequenced in a study of cytomegalovirus exposure and HLA in healthy donors. It was with 60 Vbeta and 13 Jbeta primers that the PCR ran. Assay: immunoSEQ multiplex PCR; the TCRdb copy retains only in-frame clones and omits some. The sample lists 140,000 to 150,000 clones; 70% to 80% were seen once. Material for sequencing was PBMCs. The receptors were gathered from a woman aged 60-75 years in good health and CMV-seropositive.

V and J are TRBV6-1 and TRBJ2-3, with 7 bases that match TRBD1. The CDR3 totals 15 residues. Trimming took 6 bases from V and 3 from J; bases not matched to a gene: 9. The germline V gene encodes CDR1 MNHNS and CDR2 SASEGT. Here the CDR3 DNA reads TGTGCCAGCAGATTTGGGACAGCAGGTACAGATACGCAGTATTTT. This encodes CASRFGTAGTDTQYF.

The chain uses TRBV5-4 and TRBJ2-2, with D perhaps TRBD1 (6 bases). Between the trimmed V and J ends, which lost 4 bases and 1 base, there was a span of 11 bases. The CDR3 has 15 residues. Germline values: CDR1 SGHNT, CDR2 YYREEE (reference sequence). The CDR3 region has the DNA TGTGCCAGCAGCGGACCGGGACAGAACACCGGGGAGCTGTTTTTT. Translation gives CASSGPGQNTGELFF. Combining the CDR3 with reference TRBV5-4 and TRBJ2-2 gives the whole variable domain ETGVTQSPTHLIKTRGQQVTLRCSSQSGHNTVSWYQQALGQGPQFIFQYYREEENGRGNFPPRFSGLQFPNYSSELNVNALELDDSALYLCASSGPGQNTGELFFGEGSRLTVL.

The chain is built from TRBV9 and TRBJ1-2; unclear D gene. Trimming left V 4 bases short and J 4 bases short, with 17 bases between. This CDR3 is built from 15 residues. The germline gives CDR1 SGDLS, CDR2 YYNGEE. The CDR3 DNA reads as TGTGCCAGCAGCCCCCGGCCCGGTGGAGGCTATGGCTACACCTTC. Its protein is CASSPRPGGGYGYTF.

The rearrangement joins TRBV5-6 to TRBJ1-5, with TRBD1 matching over 7 bases. This CDR3 spans 16 amino acids. The germline V gene has CDR1 SGHDT and CDR2 YYEEEE. J gave up 9 bases and V 3 bases, and 15 bases lay outside the gene matches. CDR3 nucleotide sequence: TGTGCCAGCAGCTCAAAGACGGACAGGAGTGAACGGCCCCAGCATTTT. Protein: CASSSKTDRSERPQHF.

The table lists this clone with a few counts. This chain links TRBV29-1 with TRBJ2-3; D uncertain. Germline V gene data show CDR1 as SQVTM and CDR2 as ANQGSEA. V gave up 6 bases and J gave up 2 bases, with 9 bases separating them. The CDR3 has 12 residues. The CDR3, as DNA: TGCAGCGTCTTCGTATACACAGATACGCAGTATTTT. As protein: CSVFVYTDTQYF.

This chain joins TRBV5-1 and TRBJ2-7; 10 bases are shared with TRBD2. V trimming: 0 bases; J trimming: 3 bases; junction bases outside the gene matches: 9. Germline values: CDR1 SGHRS, CDR2 YFSETQ. The CDR3 runs 17 residues. For the CDR3, the DNA is TGCGCCAGCAGCTTGGCCCTTCTAGCGGGGGAATTCTACGAGCAGTACTTC. This translates into CASSLALLAGEFYEQYF.

The chain has TRBV18 and TRBJ1-1; 7 positions agree with TRBD1. The CDR3 totals 15 residues. The trim removed 5 bases at V and 4 bases at J, leaving 10 bases unmatched. From germline, CDR1 is KGHSH and CDR2 LQKENI. CDR3 loop: CASSLHRGEVTEAFF. In DNA form, the CDR3 reads TGTGCCAGCTCATTACACAGGGGTGAAGTCACTGAAGCTTTCTTT.

This clone has just a few counts. The J gene is TRBJ2-1, the V gene TRBV6-5, with 8 bases that match TRBD2. V lost 7 bases, J lost 1 base, and 3 bases stayed unmatched. The CDR3 length is 14 residues. Per germline, CDR1 MNHEY and CDR2 SVGAGI. CDR3 amino acids: CASNLAGSYNEQFF. CDR3 bases: TGTGCCAGCAATTTAGCGGGATCCTACAATGAGCAGTTCTTC.

The V gene is TRBV5-1, the J gene TRBJ2-1, with 10 bases lining up with TRBD1. The CDR3 runs to 15 residues. Trimming at V came to 5 bases and at J to 6 bases, leaving 8 bases not matched to a gene. Germline CDR1 SGHRS, CDR2 YFSETQ. The chain's CDR3 is CASRAGTGAGNEQFF. As DNA, the CDR3 is TGCGCCAGCAGGGCCGGGACAGGGGCGGGCAATGAGCAGTTCTTC. The full variable domain, in which reference TRBV5-1 and TRBJ2-1 provide the parts outside the CDR3, is KAGVTQTPRYLIKTRGQQVTLSCSPISGHRSVSWYQQTPGQGLQFLFEYFSETQRNKGNFPGRFSGRQFSNSRSEMNVSTLELGDSALYLCASRAGTGAGNEQFFGPGTRLTVL.

This chain links TRBV2 with TRBJ2-7; 7 nucleotides match TRBD1. The CDR3 length is 15 residues. The trim removed 5 bases at V and 1 base at J, leaving 8 bases unmatched. Germline CDR1 reads SNHLY; CDR2 reads FYNNEI. CDR3 DNA sequence: TGTGCCAGCAGTACAGGGGTCCTGGATTCCTACGAGCAGTACTTC. This encodes CASSTGVLDSYEQYF. The entire variable domain, with the rest obtained from reference TRBV2 and TRBJ2-7, is as follows: EPEVTQTPSHQVTQMGQEVILRCVPISNHLYFYWYRQILGQKVEFLVSFYNNEISEKSEIFDDQFSVERPDGSNFTLKIRSTKLEDSAMYFCASSTGVLDSYEQYFGPGTRLTVT.

In DNA form, the CDR3 reads TGTGCCAGCAGCCCCAACTCTGGGGCCAACGTCCTGACTTTC. It yields the protein CASSPNSGANVLTF. V usage is TRBV4-2 and J usage is TRBJ2-6, with no clear D. V lost 4 bases, J lost 0 bases, and 4 bases lay in between. CDR3 length equals 14 residues. Germline lookup yields CDR1 LGHNA and CDR2 YNFKEQ.